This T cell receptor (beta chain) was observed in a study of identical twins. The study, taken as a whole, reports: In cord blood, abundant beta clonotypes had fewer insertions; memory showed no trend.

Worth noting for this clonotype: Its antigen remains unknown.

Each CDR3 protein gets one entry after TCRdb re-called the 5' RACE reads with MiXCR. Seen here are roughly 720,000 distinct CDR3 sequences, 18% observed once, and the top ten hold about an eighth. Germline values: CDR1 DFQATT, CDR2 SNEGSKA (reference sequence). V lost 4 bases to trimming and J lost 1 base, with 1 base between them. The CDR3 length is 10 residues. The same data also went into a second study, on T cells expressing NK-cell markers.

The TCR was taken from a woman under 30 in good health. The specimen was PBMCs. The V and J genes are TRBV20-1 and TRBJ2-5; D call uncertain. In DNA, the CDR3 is TGCAGTGCTACCCAAGAGACCCAGTACTTC. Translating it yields CSATQETQYF.